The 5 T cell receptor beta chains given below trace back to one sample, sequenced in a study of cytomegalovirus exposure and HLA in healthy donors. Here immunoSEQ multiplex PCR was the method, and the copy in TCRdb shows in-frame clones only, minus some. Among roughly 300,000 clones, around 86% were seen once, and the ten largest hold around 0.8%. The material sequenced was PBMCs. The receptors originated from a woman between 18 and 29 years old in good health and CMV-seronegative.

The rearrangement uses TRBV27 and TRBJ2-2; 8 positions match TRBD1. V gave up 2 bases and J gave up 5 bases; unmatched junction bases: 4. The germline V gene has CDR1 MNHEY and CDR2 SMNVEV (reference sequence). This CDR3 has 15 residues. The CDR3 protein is CASSLGTGFTGELFF. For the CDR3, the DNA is TGTGCCAGCAGTTTAGGGACAGGTTTTACCGGGGAGCTGTTTTTT.

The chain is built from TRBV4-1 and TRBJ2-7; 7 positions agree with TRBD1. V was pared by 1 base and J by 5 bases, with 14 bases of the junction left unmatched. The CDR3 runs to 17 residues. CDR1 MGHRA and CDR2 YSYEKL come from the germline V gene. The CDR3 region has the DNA TGCGCCAGCAGCCAAGCATTCCCGGGACAGACGGAAAACGAGCAGTACTTC. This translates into CASSQAFPGQTENEQYF.

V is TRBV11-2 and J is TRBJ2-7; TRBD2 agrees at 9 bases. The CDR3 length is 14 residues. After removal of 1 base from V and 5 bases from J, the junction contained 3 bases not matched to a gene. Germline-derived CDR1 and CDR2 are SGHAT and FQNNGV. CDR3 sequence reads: CASSLGGRGDEQYF. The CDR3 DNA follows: TGTGCCAGCAGCTTAGGCGGGAGGGGAGACGAGCAGTACTTC.

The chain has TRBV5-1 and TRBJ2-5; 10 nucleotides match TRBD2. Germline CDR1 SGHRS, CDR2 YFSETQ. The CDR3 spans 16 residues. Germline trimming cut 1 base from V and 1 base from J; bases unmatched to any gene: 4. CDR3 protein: CASSLLLAGAQETQYF. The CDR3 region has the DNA TGCGCCAGCAGCTTGTTGCTAGCGGGAGCCCAAGAGACCCAGTACTTC.

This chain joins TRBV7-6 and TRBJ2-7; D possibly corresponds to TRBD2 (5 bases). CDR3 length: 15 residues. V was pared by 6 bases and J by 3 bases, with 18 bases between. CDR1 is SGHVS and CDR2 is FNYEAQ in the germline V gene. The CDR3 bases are TGTGCCAGCAGTCCCGGGGTCGGGCTGTACTACGAGCAGTACTTC. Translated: CASSPGVGLYYEQYF.